These 12 T cell receptor beta chains share one sample of origin, sequenced in a study of blood T cell repertoires in COVID-19. TCRdb's copy holds only in-frame clones and misses some; the assay was immunoSEQ multiplex PCR. In the table there are approximately 44,000 clones, just over 85% of which are singletons. Sequences were obtained from peripheral blood. The receptors were sampled from a man in his fifties or sixties with active COVID-19.

The chain uses TRBV30 and TRBJ2-2; 9 bases align to TRBD1. The V gene's germline CDR1 is GTSNPN and CDR2 SVGIG (reference sequence). Trimming at V came to 0 bases and at J to 0 bases, leaving 8 bases not matched to a gene. This CDR3 spans 18 amino acids. DNA of the CDR3: TGTGCCTGGAGTGTTGGGGACAGGGCTAGCACGAACACCGGGGAGCTGTTTTTT. This translates into CAWSVGDRASTNTGELFF.

As to this clone: An end of the junction differs from the germline gene, which may be a read error. This rearrangement joins TRBV11-2 to TRBJ2-3; TRBD1 matches at 7 bases. This CDR3 is 16 amino acids long. CDR1 SGHAT and CDR2 FQNNGV come from the germline V gene. CDR3 sequence (DNA): TGTGCCAGCAGCAAAACACAGGGGCCCATTACAGATACACAGTATTTT. It translates to CASSKTQGPITDTQYF.

The V call is TRBV13, the J call TRBJ2-3; 7 nucleotides align to TRBD1. CDR3 length: 15 residues. Germline V gene lookup returns CDR1 PRHDT and CDR2 FYEKMQ (reference sequence). Unmatched junction bases numbered 11, after V lost 5 bases and J lost 6 bases. CDR3 bases: TGTGCCAGCAGCACCGGGACAGTGACCCCGGATACGCAGTATTTT. It yields the protein CASSTGTVTPDTQYF.

The chain couples TRBV19 to TRBJ1-1; 8 bases match TRBD1. Looked up from germline, CDR1 is LNHDA and CDR2 is SQIVND (reference sequence). V shed 4 bases, J shed 1 base, and the junction held 5 bases outside the gene matches. The CDR3 is 15 amino acids. The CDR3 spells CASSTRTGQNTEAFF. In DNA form, the CDR3 reads TGTGCCAGTAGTACAAGGACAGGGCAGAACACTGAAGCTTTCTTT.

The rearrangement links TRBV19 to TRBJ1-5, with D possibly being TRBD1 (5 bases). This CDR3 has 14 residues. The germline V and J ends were trimmed by 4 bases and 3 bases, with 10 bases remaining between them. The germline V gene has CDR1 LNHDA and CDR2 SQIVND (reference sequence). The CDR3 sequence is CASSTGTINQPQHF. In nucleotides, the CDR3 is TGTGCCAGTAGTACCGGGACTATCAATCAGCCCCAGCATTTT.

The rearrangement uses TRBV2 and TRBJ2-1, with TRBD2 matching 13 bases. Germline CDR1 and CDR2: SNHLY and FYNNEI. CDR3 length: 18 amino acids. Trimming removed 2 bases from V and 0 bases from J; junction bases left unmatched: 4. The CDR3: CASSEPGLAGSSYNEQFF. Written as DNA, the CDR3 is TGTGCCAGCAGTGAACCGGGACTAGCGGGAAGCTCCTACAATGAGCAGTTCTTC. Using reference TRBV2 and TRBJ2-1 for the parts outside the CDR3, the full variable domain is EPEVTQTPSHQVTQMGQEVILRCVPISNHLYFYWYRQILGQKVEFLVSFYNNEISEKSEIFDDQFSVERPDGSNFTLKIRSTKLEDSAMYFCASSEPGLAGSSYNEQFFGPGTRLTVL.

This clone was observed a few times. The chain recombines TRBV5-4 with TRBJ1-6, with 10 bases aligning to TRBD1. The CDR3 spans 17 residues. From germline, CDR1 is SGHNT and CDR2 YYREEE (reference sequence). V shed 4 bases, J shed 7 bases, and the junction held 11 bases outside the gene matches. The CDR3 sequence: CASSPGTGAQQNSPLHF. The DNA of the CDR3 is TGTGCCAGCAGCCCGGGGACAGGGGCGCAACAGAATTCACCCCTCCACTTT.

V and J are TRBV10-3 and TRBJ2-6, with D uncertain. The V gene's germline CDR1 is ENHRY and CDR2 SYGVKD. Trimming took off 5 bases at V and 1 base at J, with 6 bases between the two ends. The CDR3 totals 14 residues. The CDR3 region is CAISPGSGANVLTF. The CDR3 coding sequence is TGTGCCATCAGTCCAGGTTCTGGGGCCAACGTCCTGACTTTC.

The V call is TRBV10-1, the J call TRBJ2-7; the match to TRBD2 covers 7 bases. The CDR3 runs 16 residues. CDR1 and CDR2 (germline): WNHNN, SYGVQD (reference sequence). Trimming cost V 3 bases and J 2 bases; bases outside gene matches: 10. CDR3 loop: CASSDRGGRSPYEQYF. Written as DNA, the CDR3 is TGCGCCAGCAGTGATAGAGGCGGGAGATCTCCCTACGAGCAGTACTTC.

The table lists this clone with a few counts. The rearrangement joins TRBV3-1 (or the pseudogene TRBV3-2) to TRBJ2-7; no reliable D call. The CDR3 has 11 amino acids. Between the trimmed V and J ends, which lost 2 bases and 5 bases, there was a span of 4 bases. Germline loops: CDR1 LGHDT, CDR2 YNNKEL (reference sequence). CDR3: CASSQLHEQYF. For the CDR3, the DNA is TGTGCCAGCAGCCAACTCCACGAGCAGTACTTC.

The chain uses TRBV5-1 and TRBJ2-1; TRBD2 matches at 8 bases. Germline V gene lookup returns CDR1 SGHRS and CDR2 YFSETQ. The junction had 2 bases not matched to a gene; V was cut back by 2 bases and J by 4 bases. This CDR3 is 14 amino acids long. CDR3 region: CASSFTSGYNEQFF. As DNA, the CDR3 is TGCGCCAGCAGCTTTACTAGCGGTTACAATGAGCAGTTCTTC. The full variable domain, in which reference TRBV5-1 and TRBJ2-1 provide the parts outside the CDR3, is KAGVTQTPRYLIKTRGQQVTLSCSPISGHRSVSWYQQTPGQGLQFLFEYFSETQRNKGNFPGRFSGRQFSNSRSEMNVSTLELGDSALYLCASSFTSGYNEQFFGPGTRLTVL.

This chain joins TRBV7-7 and TRBJ2-6; 7 nucleotides line up with TRBD1. Germline loops: CDR1 SSHAT, CDR2 FNYEAQ (reference sequence). The junction had 5 bases not matched to a gene; V was cut back by 5 bases and J by 13 bases. This CDR3 is built from 12 residues. CDR3 in DNA: TGTGCCAGCAGCCCGGGGACAGAGGTCCTGACTTTC. Translating gives CASSPGTEVLTF.